This T cell receptor (beta chain) was sequenced for a study of blood T cell repertoires in COVID-19. For the study at large: The study drew acute and convalescent COVID-19 samples from the United States, Italy and Spain.

The V and J ends lost 7 bases and 9 bases respectively, with 16 bases between them. CDR3 size: 14 residues. CDR1 and CDR2 (germline): MNHEY, SVGAGI. This clone was recorded only once. Sequencing was performed with immunoSEQ multiplex PCR; in TCRdb, only in-frame clones are kept and a portion is missing. The table lists about 160,000 clones, 80% of them singletons. This clonotype was obtained from a woman aged 60-70 years who had recovered from COVID-19. Sequences were obtained from PBMCs or T cells enriched from blood (not recorded which). V is TRBV6-5 and J is TRBJ1-6, with TRBD1 as a possible D gene (5 bases). CDR3 sequence reads: CASTWTIQSSPLHF. In DNA form, the CDR3 reads TGTGCCAGCACCTGGACAATACAGTCTTCACCCCTCCACTTT.